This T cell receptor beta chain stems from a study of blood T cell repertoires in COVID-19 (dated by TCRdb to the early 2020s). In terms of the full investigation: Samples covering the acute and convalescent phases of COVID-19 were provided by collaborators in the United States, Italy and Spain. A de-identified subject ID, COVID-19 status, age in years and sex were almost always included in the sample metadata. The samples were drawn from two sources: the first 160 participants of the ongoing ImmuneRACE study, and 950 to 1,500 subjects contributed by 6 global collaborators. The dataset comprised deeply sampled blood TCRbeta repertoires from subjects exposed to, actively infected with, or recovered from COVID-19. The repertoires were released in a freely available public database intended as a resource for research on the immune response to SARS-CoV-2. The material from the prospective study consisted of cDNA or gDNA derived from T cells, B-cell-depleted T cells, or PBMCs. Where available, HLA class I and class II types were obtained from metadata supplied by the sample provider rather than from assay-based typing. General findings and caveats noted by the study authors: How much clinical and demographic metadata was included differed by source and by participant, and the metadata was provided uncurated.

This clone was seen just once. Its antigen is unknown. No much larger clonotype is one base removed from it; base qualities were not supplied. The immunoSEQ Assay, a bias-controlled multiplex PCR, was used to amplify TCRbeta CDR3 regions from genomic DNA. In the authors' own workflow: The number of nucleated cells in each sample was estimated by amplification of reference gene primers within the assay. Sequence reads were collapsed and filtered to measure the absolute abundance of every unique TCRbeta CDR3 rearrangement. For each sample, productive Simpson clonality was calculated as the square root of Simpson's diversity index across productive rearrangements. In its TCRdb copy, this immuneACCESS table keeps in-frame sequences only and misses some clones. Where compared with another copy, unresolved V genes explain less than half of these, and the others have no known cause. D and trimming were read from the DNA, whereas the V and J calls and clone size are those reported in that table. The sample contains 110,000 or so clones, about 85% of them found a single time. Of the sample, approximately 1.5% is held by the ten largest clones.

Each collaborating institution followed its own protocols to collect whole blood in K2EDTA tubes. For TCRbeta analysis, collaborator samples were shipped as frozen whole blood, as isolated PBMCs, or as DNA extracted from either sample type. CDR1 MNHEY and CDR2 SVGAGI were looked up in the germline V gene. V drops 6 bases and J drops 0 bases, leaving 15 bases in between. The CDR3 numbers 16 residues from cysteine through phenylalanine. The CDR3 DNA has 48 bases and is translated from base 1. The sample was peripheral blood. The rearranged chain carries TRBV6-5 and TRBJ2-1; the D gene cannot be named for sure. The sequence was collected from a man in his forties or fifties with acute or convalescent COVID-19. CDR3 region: CASRYLLVSSYNEQFF. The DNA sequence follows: TGTGCCAGCAGGTACCTACTCGTGAGCTCCTACAATGAGCAGTTCTTC.